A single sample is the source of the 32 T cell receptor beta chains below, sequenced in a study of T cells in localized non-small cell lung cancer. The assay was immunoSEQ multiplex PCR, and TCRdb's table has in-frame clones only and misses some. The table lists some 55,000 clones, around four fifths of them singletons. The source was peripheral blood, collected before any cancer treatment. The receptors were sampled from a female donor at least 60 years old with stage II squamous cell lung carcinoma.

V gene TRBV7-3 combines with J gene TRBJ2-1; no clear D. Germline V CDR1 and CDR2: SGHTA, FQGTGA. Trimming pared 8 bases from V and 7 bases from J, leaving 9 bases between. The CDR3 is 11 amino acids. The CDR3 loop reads CASRPRNEQFF. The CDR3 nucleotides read TGTGCCAGCCGACCCCGGAATGAGCAGTTCTTC. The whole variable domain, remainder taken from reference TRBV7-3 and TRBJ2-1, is GAGVSQTPSNKVTEKGKYVELRCDPISGHTALYWYRQSLGQGPEFLIYFQGTGAADDSGLPNDRFFAVRPEGSVSTLKIQRTERGDSAVYLCASRPRNEQFFGPGTRLTVL.

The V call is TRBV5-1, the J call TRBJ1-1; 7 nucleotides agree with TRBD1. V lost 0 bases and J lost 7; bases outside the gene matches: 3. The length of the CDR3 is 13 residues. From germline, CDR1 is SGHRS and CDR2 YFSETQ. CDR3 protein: CASSLAQGLEAFF. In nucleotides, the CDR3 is TGCGCCAGCAGCTTGGCACAGGGGCTTGAAGCTTTCTTT.

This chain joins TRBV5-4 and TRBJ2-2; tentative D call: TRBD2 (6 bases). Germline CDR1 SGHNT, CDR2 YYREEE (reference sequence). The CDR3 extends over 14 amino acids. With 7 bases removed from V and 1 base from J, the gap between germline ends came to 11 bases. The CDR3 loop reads CASFPRGNTGELFF. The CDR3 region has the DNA TGTGCCAGCTTCCCGCGGGGGAACACCGGGGAGCTGTTTTTT.

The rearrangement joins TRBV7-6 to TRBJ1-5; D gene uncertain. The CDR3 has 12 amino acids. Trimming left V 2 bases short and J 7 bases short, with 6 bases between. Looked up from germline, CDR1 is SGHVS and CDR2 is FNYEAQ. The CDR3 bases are TGTGCCAGCAGCTTACCCGGCCAGCCCCAGCATTTT. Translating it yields CASSLPGQPQHF.

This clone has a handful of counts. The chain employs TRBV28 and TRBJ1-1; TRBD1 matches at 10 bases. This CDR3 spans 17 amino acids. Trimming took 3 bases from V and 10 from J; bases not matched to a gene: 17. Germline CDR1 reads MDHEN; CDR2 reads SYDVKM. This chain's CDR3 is CASSFGGLGQGMVGAFF. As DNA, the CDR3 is TGTGCCAGCAGTTTTGGGGGTCTGGGACAGGGGATGGTGGGAGCTTTCTTT. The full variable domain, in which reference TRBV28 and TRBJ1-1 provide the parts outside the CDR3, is DVKVTQSSRYLVKRTGEKVFLECVQDMDHENMFWYRQDPGLGLRLIYFSYDVKMKEKGDIPEGYSVSREKKERFSLILESASTNQTSMYLCASSFGGLGQGMVGAFFGQGTRLTVV.

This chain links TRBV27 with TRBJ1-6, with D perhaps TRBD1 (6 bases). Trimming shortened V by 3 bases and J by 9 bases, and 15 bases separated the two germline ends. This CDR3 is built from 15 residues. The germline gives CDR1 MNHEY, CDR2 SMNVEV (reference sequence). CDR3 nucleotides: TGTGCCAGCAGTTTTTGGCAGGGGAAGGGTTCACCCCTCCACTTT. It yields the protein CASSFWQGKGSPLHF.

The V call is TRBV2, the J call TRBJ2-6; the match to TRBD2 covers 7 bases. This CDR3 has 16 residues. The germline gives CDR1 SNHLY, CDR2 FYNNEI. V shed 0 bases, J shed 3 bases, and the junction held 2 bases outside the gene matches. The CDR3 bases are TGTGCCAGCAGTGAAGCGCGGGGGAGTGGGGCCAACGTCCTGACTTTC. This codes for CASSEARGSGANVLTF.

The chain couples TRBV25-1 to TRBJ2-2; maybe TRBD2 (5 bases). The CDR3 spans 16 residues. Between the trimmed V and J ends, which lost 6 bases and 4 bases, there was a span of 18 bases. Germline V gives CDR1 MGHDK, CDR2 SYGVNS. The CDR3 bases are TGTGCCAGCAGAGGCGCGGGCGGCCGAGGCACCGGGGAGCTGTTTTTT. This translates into CASRGAGGRGTGELFF.

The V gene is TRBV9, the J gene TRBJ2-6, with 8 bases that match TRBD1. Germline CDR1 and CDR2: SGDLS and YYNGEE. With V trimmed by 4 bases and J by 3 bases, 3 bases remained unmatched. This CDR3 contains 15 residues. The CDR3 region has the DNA TGTGCCAGCAGCACACAGGGGGTTGGGGCCAACGTCCTGACTTTC. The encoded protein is CASSTQGVGANVLTF.

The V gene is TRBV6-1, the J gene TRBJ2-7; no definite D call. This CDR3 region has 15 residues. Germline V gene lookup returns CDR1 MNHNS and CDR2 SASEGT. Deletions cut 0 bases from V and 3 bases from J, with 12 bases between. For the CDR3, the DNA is TGTGCCAGCAGTGAAGCGCGGACCTATCACTACGAGCAGTACTTC. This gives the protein CASSEARTYHYEQYF.

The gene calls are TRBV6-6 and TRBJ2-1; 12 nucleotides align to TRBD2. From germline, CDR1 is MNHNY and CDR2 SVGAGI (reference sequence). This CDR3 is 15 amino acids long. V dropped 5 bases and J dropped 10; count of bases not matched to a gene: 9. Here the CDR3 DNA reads TGTGCCAGCAGTCCGGGACTAGCGGGCGGAGGGGAGCAGTTCTTC. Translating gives CASSPGLAGGGEQFF.

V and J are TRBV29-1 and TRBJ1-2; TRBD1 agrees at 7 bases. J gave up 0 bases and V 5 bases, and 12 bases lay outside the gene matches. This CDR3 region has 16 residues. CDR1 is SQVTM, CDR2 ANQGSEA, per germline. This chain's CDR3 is CSVYGTARQANYGYTF. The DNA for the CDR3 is TGCAGCGTTTACGGGACAGCCCGGCAGGCTAACTATGGCTACACCTTC. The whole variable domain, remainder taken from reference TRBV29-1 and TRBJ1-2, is SAVISQKPSRDICQRGTSLTIQCQVDSQVTMMFWYRQQPGQSLTLIATANQGSEATYESGFVIDKFPISRPNLTFSTLTVSNMSPEDSSIYLCSVYGTARQANYGYTFGSGTRLTVV.

This CDR3 is CASSVGGSYEQYF. CDR3 sequence (DNA): TGTGCCAGCAGCGTAGGCGGCTCCTACGAGCAGTACTTC. The chain recombines TRBV9 with TRBJ2-7; D remains unclear. V shed 0 bases and J shed 0 bases, with 4 bases lying between them. CDR1 is SGDLS, CDR2 YYNGEE, per germline. The CDR3 runs 13 residues. Looking up the rest from reference TRBV9 and TRBJ2-7 gives the full variable domain: DSGVTQTPKHLITATGQRVTLRCSPRSGDLSVYWYQQSLDQGLQFLIQYYNGEERAKGNILERFSAQQFPDLHSELNLSSLELGDSALYFCASSVGGSYEQYFGPGTRLTVT.

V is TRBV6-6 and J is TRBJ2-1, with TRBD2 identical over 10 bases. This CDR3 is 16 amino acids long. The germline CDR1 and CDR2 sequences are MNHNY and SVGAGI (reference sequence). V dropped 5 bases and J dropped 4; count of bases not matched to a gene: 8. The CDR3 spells CASSPRAGGGYNEQFF. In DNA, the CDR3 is TGTGCCAGCAGTCCCCGAGCGGGGGGGGGATACAATGAGCAGTTCTTC.

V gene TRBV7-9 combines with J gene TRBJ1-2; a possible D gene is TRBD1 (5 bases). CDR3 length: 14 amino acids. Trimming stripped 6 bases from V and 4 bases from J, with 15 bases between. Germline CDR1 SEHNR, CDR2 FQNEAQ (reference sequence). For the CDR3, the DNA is TGTGCCAGCAGGGCTGACAGTTCCTTCTATGGCTACACCTTC. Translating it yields CASRADSSFYGYTF.

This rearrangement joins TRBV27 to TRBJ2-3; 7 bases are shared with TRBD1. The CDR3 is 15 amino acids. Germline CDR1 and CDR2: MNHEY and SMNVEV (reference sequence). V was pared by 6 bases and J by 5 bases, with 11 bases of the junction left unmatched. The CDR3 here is CASRSGQSLLDTQYF. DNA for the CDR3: TGTGCCAGCAGATCGGGACAGTCCCTCCTAGATACGCAGTATTTT.

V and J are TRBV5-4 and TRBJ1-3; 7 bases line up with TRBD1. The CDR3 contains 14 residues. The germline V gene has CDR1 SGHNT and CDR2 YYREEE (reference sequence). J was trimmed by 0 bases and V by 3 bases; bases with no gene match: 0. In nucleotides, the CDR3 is TGTGCCAGCAGCTACAGGGGCTCTGGAAACACCATATATTTT. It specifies CASSYRGSGNTIYF.

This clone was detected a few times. CDR3 sequence reads: CASSNSGGSYNEQFF. CDR3 nucleotides: TGTGCCAGTAGTAATTCAGGTGGCTCCTACAATGAGCAGTTCTTC. The chain joins TRBV19 to TRBJ2-1; D ambiguous. Between the trimmed V and J ends, which lost 4 bases and 0 bases, there was a span of 10 bases. The CDR3 extends over 15 amino acids. Germline CDR1 is LNHDA and CDR2 is SQIVND (reference sequence).

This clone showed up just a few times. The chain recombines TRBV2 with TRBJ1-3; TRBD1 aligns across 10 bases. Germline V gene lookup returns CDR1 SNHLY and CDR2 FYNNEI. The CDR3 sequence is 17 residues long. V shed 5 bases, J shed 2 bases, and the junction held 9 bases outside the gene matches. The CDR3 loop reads CASSPWDRGTPGNTIYF. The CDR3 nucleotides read TGTGCCAGCAGTCCCTGGGACAGGGGCACACCTGGAAACACCATATATTTT.

The CDR3 loop reads CASSSPGWETQYF. Written as DNA, the CDR3 is TGTGCCAGCAGCTCCCCGGGGTGGGAGACCCAGTACTTC. This chain uses TRBV5-4 with TRBJ2-5, with D possibly matching TRBD2 (5 bases). V lost 3 bases, J lost 5 bases, and 11 bases lay in between. The germline CDR1 and CDR2 sequences are SGHNT and YYREEE (reference sequence). This CDR3 is 13 amino acids long. Full variable domain (missing parts from reference TRBV5-4 and TRBJ2-5): ETGVTQSPTHLIKTRGQQVTLRCSSQSGHNTVSWYQQALGQGPQFIFQYYREEENGRGNFPPRFSGLQFPNYSSELNVNALELDDSALYLCASSSPGWETQYFGPGTRLLVL.

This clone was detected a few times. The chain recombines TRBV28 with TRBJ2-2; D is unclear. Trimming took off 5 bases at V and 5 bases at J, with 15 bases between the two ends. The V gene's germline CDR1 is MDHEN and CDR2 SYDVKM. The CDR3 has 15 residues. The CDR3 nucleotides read TGTGCCAGCAGTGACGGCGGAACGAGGACCGGGGAGCTGTTTTTT. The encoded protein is CASSDGGTRTGELFF.

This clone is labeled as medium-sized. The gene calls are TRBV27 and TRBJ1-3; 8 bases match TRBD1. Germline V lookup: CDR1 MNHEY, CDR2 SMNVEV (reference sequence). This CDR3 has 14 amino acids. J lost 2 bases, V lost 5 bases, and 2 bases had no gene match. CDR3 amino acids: CASSLTGAGNTIYF. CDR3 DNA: TGTGCCAGCAGTCTGACAGGGGCTGGAAACACCATATATTTT.

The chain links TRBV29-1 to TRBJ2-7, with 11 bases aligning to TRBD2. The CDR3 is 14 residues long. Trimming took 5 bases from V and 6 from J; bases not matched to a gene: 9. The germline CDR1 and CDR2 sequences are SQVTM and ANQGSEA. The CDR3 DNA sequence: TGCAGCGTTTTCTCCGGGACTAGCGGAGGCGAGCAGTACTTC. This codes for CSVFSGTSGGEQYF.

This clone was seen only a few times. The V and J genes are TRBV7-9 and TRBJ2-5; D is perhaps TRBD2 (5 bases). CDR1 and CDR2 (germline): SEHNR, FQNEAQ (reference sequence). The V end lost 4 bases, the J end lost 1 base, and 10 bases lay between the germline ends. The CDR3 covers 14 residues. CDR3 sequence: CASSSGLAQETQYF. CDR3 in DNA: TGTGCCAGCAGCTCCGGGCTAGCCCAAGAGACCCAGTACTTC.

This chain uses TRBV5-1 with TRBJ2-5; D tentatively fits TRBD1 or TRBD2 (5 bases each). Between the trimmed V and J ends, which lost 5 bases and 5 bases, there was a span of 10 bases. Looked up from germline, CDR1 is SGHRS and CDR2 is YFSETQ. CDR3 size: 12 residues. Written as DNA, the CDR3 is TGCGCCAGCAGTCCTTGGGGGGAGACCCAGTACTTC. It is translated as CASSPWGETQYF.

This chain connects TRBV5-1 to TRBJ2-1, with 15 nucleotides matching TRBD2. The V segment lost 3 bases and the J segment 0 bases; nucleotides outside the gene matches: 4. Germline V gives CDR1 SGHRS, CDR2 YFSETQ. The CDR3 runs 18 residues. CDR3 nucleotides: TGCGCCAGCAGCTCGGGACTAGCGGGGGGATTCTCCTACAATGAGCAGTTCTTC. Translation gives CASSSGLAGGFSYNEQFF.

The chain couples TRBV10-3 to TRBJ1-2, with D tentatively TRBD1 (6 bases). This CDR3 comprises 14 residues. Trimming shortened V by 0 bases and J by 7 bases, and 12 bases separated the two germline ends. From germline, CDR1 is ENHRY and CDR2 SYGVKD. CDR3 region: CAISESMGGRGYTF. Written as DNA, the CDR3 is TGTGCCATCAGTGAGTCGATGGGGGGCCGTGGCTACACCTTC.

The CDR3 loop reads CASSSNTGELFF. The CDR3, as DNA: TGCGCCAGCAGCTCGAACACCGGGGAGCTGTTTTTT. The V call is TRBV5-1, the J call TRBJ2-2, with unresolved D. V was pared by 3 bases and J by 0 bases, with 0 bases between. This CDR3 is built from 12 residues. Germline values: CDR1 SGHRS, CDR2 YFSETQ.

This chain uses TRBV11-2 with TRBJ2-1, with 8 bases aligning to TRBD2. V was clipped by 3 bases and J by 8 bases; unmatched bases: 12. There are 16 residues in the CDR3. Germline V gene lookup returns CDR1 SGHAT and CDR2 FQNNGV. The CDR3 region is CASSLSGPGAGDEQFF. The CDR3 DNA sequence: TGTGCCAGCAGCTTGAGCGGGCCGGGAGCGGGAGATGAGCAGTTCTTC.

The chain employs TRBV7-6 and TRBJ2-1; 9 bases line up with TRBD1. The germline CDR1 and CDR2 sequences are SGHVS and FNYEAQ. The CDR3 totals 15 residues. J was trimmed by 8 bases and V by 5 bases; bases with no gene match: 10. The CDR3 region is CASSEGQGTFHEQFF. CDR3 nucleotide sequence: TGTGCCAGCAGCGAGGGACAGGGAACGTTCCATGAGCAGTTCTTC.

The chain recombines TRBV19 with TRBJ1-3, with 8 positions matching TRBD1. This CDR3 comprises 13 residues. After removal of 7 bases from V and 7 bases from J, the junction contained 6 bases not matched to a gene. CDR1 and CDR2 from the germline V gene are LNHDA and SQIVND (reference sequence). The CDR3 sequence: CASITGGSNTIYF. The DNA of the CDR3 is TGTGCCAGTATCACAGGGGGATCGAACACCATATATTTT.

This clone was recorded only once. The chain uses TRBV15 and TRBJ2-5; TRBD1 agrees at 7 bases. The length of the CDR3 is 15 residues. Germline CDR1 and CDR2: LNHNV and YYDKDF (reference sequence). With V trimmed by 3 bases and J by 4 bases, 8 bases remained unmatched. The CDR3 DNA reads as TGTGCCACCAGCAGTGCCCAGGGGGTAGTAGAGACCCAGTACTTC. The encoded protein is CATSSAQGVVETQYF.